This TCR beta chain was sequenced in a study of human T cells and chemical hapten exposure. General study results and limits: While controls formed fewer of them, expanded TCRs formed significantly more large CDR3 similarity clusters.

The CDR3 is made up of 13 amino acids. With 6 bases removed from V and 6 bases from J, the gap between germline ends came to 15 bases. In germline, CDR1 is MNHEY, CDR2 SMNVEV (reference sequence). TCRdb reprocessed the RACE reads via MiXCR and lists one record per CDR3 protein. The table has tens of thousands of distinct CDR3 sequences, roughly 10% seen once. Time point defined: patch test 2, 6 weeks after DPC sensitization. Treatment denoted: therapeutic diphenylcyclopropenone sensitization with weekly scalp DPC. This clonotype showed up just a few times. The antigen is not known. This TCR was recovered from a woman aged 45-65 years with alopecia areata. Some clones in this sample may be carry-over from other donors' samples. The sample was whole blood, taken in connection with sensitization to the hapten diphenylcyclopropenone (DPC). The rearrangement joins TRBV27 to TRBJ2-7; TRBD1 is a possible D gene (7 bases). In DNA, the CDR3 is TGTGCCAGCAGCTTAGGAGGGGGCCTCGAGCAGTACTTC. This sequence encodes CASSLGGGLEQYF.